The 11 T cell receptor beta chains listed next were all sequenced from one sample in a study of healthy donors' naive CD4 and CD8 T cells. TCR libraries were built from 500 to 550 ng of total RNA by linear amplification. TCRdb re-called the reads with MiXCR, one entry per CDR3 protein. The sample has 150,000 to 200,000 distinct CDR3 sequences, 65% to 75% seen once; the top ten hold 2% to 2.5%. What was sequenced was naive CD4+ and CD8+ T cells sorted from blood, pooled from several donors. These receptors were obtained from a pool of human donors in good health; the sample pools cells from several healthy donors.

The chain is built from TRBV5-1 and TRBJ2-5; D might be TRBD1 (6 bases). Looked up from germline, CDR1 is SGHRS and CDR2 is YFSETQ. V was shortened by 0 bases and J by 7 bases, with 19 bases between the two germline ends. The CDR3 totals 16 residues. CDR3 sequence (DNA): TGCGCCAGCAGCTTGGAGGTCCCAGGGGCTGGGGGGACCCAGTACTTC. It translates to CASSLEVPGAGGTQYF.

V is TRBV29-1 and J is TRBJ1-1, with TRBD1 identical over 7 bases. The germline V gene encodes CDR1 SQVTM and CDR2 ANQGSEA. This CDR3 is 14 amino acids long. J was trimmed by 0 bases and V by 4 bases; bases with no gene match: 5. In DNA, the CDR3 is TGCAGCGTTGTGGCAGGGGGTCTGAACACTGAAGCTTTCTTT. Protein: CSVVAGGLNTEAFF.

The rearrangement uses TRBV5-1 and TRBJ1-1, with D possibly TRBD1 on 5 matching bases. Trimming removed 0 bases from V and 1 base from J, with 10 bases in between. Germline assignment: CDR1 SGHRS and CDR2 YFSETQ. This CDR3 is built from 15 residues. In DNA, the CDR3 is TGCGCCAGCAGCTTGGTGGGAACAGGGAACACTGAAGCTTTCTTT. Translated, it gives CASSLVGTGNTEAFF. The whole variable domain, filled in from reference TRBV5-1 and TRBJ1-1, reads KAGVTQTPRYLIKTRGQQVTLSCSPISGHRSVSWYQQTPGQGLQFLFEYFSETQRNKGNFPGRFSGRQFSNSRSEMNVSTLELGDSALYLCASSLVGTGNTEAFFGQGTRLTVV.

The chain employs TRBV30 and TRBJ1-1; a weak D match, TRBD1 (5 bases). The CDR3 runs 14 residues. Germline V gene data show CDR1 as GTSNPN and CDR2 as SVGIG (reference sequence). V lost 4 bases and J lost 12, with 24 bases in between. The DNA for the CDR3 is TGTGCCTGGACCGTGGGTCCAGGCCAGGGCCACTCTTTCTTT. Its protein product is CAWTVGPGQGHSFF.

The V gene is TRBV5-1, the J gene TRBJ2-7; 9 nucleotides align to TRBD1. Germline V gives CDR1 SGHRS, CDR2 YFSETQ. The CDR3 runs to 15 residues. V was clipped by 4 bases and J by 1 base; unmatched bases: 6. CDR3 region: CASSPGTGRSYEQYV. The CDR3 DNA reads TGCGCCAGCAGCCCCGGGACAGGGAGGTCCTACGAGCAGTACGTC.

The chain carries TRBV6-5 and TRBJ2-7, with TRBD1 as a possible D gene (5 bases). This CDR3 is 17 amino acids long. Germline V gene sequence: CDR1 MNHEY, CDR2 SVGAGI. V dropped 5 bases and J dropped 4 bases, with 24 bases sitting between them. CDR3 sequence reads: CASSLSLRTPVGYEQYF. The CDR3 nucleotides are TGTGCCAGCAGTCTCAGCTTGCGGACACCGGTCGGATACGAGCAGTACTTC.

The CDR3 nucleotides are TGCAGTGCTCCCAAGGGGGTGGAGACCCAGTACTTC. Translated, it gives CSAPKGVETQYF. The chain carries TRBV20-1 and TRBJ2-5; D possibly corresponds to TRBD1 (6 bases). This CDR3 spans 12 amino acids. Germline-derived CDR1 and CDR2 are DFQATT and SNEGSKA (reference sequence). The V end was cut by 5 bases, the J end by 5 bases, with 12 bases between.

The chain has TRBV19 and TRBJ1-5; D perhaps matches TRBD1 (6 bases). There are 14 residues in the CDR3. CDR1 is LNHDA and CDR2 is SQIVND in the germline V gene (reference sequence). V was cut by 8 bases and J by 0 bases, with 11 bases left in between. The CDR3 sequence is CASEPGASNQPQHF. The CDR3 nucleotides read TGTGCCAGTGAGCCAGGGGCTAGCAATCAGCCCCAGCATTTT.

This chain connects TRBV19 to TRBJ2-1; D may be TRBD2 (5 bases). Trimming left V 2 bases short and J 7 bases short, with 9 bases between. The CDR3 contains 13 residues. The germline V gene has CDR1 LNHDA and CDR2 SQIVND (reference sequence). The CDR3 here is CASSITSLNEQFF. Here the CDR3 DNA reads TGTGCCAGTAGTATAACTAGTTTAAATGAGCAGTTCTTC.

The chain employs TRBV7-9 and TRBJ1-2; D gene ambiguous. The CDR3 has 12 amino acids. Germline V lookup: CDR1 SEHNR, CDR2 FQNEAQ (reference sequence). Trimming took 2 bases from V and 7 from J, leaving 8 bases between them. CDR3 in amino acids: CASSLSAGGYTF. CDR3 DNA sequence: TGTGCCAGCAGCTTATCGGCAGGTGGCTACACCTTC.

V and J are TRBV7-2 and TRBJ2-2; D is uncertain. This CDR3 has 13 amino acids. CDR1 SGHTA and CDR2 FQGNSA come from the germline V gene. Trimming removed 1 base at V and 7 bases at J, with 7 bases between. CDR3: CASSLGPIGELFF. The CDR3 nucleotides read TGTGCCAGCAGCTTAGGACCGATCGGGGAGCTGTTTTTT.